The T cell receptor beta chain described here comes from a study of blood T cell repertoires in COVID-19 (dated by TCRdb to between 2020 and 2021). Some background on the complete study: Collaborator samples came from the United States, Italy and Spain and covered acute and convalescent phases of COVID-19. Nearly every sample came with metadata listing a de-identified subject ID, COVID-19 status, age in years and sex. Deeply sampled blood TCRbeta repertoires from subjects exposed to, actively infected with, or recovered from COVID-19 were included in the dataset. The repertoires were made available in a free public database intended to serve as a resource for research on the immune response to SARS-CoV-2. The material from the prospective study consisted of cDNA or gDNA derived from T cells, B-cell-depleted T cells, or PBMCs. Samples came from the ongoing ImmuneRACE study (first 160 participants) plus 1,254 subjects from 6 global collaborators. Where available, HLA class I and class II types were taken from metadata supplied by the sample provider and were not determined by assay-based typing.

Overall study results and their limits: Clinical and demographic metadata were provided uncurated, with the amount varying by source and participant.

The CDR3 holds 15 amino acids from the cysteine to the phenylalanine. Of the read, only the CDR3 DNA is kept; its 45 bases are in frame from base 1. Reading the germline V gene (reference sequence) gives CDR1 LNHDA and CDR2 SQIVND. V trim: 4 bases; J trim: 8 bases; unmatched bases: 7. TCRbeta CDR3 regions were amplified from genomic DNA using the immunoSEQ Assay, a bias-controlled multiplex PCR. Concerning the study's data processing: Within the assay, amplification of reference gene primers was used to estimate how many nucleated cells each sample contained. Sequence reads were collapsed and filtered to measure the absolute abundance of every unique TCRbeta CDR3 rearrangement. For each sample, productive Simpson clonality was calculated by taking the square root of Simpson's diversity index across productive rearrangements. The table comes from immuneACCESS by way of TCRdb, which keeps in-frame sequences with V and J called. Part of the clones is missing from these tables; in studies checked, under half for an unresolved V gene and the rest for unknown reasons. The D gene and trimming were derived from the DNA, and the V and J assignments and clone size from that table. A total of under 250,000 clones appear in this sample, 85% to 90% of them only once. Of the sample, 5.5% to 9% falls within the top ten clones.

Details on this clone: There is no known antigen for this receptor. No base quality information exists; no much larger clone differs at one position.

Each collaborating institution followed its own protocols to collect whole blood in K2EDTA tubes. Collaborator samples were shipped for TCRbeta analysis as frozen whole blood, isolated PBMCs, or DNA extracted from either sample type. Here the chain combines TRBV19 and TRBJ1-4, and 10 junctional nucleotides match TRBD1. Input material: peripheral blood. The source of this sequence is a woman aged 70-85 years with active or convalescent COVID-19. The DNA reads TGTGCCAGTAGTACCTCCGGGACAGGGGTGGAAAAACTGTTTTTT. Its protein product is CASSTSGTGVEKLFF.